This T cell receptor beta chain was obtained from a study of T cell responses to AZD1222 COVID-19 vaccine. Study-level findings and limits: Regions 160-218 and 743-854 held dominance among vaccine-associated CD4 TCRs, which spanned spike. Among spike-specific TCRs, nearly half reportedly target unmutated variant regions. Without day 14 samples, only post-peak T cell repertoires were studied. A mostly white British donor set with more females was recruited, and clonal diversity was possibly underestimated.

The CDR3 covers 15 residues. Trimming left V 2 bases short and J 5 bases short, with 16 bases between. CDR1 SGHDN and CDR2 FVKESK come from the germline V gene. Note on this clone: Its specificity is not known.

Sequenced by immunoSEQ multiplex PCR; TCRdb stores in-frame clones only, minus some. This table holds about 96,000 clones, approximately 87% found once. The input for sequencing was peripheral blood, taken on day 0 of AZD1222 vaccination. This receptor was obtained from an adult in good health. The rearrangement links TRBV14 to TRBJ2-7, with D possibly matching TRBD1 (6 bases). Here the CDR3 reads CASSQRPGDPHEQYF. DNA of the CDR3: TGTGCCAGCAGCCAACGGCCAGGGGACCCCCACGAGCAGTACTTC.